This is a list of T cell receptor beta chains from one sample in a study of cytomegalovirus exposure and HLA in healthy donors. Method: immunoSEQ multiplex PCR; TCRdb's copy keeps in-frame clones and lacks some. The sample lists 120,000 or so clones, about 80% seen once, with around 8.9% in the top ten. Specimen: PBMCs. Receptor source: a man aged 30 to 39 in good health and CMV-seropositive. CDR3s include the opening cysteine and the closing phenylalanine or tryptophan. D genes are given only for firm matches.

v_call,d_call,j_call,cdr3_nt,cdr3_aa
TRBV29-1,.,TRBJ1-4,TGCAGCGTTGATGCAGGTGTGGAAAAACTGTTTTTT,CSVDAGVEKLFF
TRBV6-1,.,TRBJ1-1,TGTGCCAGCAGCTCAGGGACTTTGGTCACTGAAGCTTTCTTT,CASSSGTLVTEAFF
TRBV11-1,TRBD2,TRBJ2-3,TGTGCCAGCAGCCCTCGTCCGCTAGCGGAGTCGGATACGCAGTATTTT,CASSPRPLAESDTQYF
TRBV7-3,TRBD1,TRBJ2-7,TGTGCCAGCAGCTCCTGGACAGGCCAGACTCCCTACGAGCAGTACTTC,CASSSWTGQTPYEQYF
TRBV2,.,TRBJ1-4,TGTGCCAGCAGGAACACAGGGATCACTAATGAAAAACTGTTTTTT,CASRNTGITNEKLFF
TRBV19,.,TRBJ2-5,TGTGCCAGTAGCCCTTACAGACAGGGGAGGGGAGAGACCCAGTACTTC,CASSPYRQGRGETQYF
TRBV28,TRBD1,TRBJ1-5,TGTGCCAGCAGTCCGAGGACAGGGGAACAGCCCCAGCATTTT,CASSPRTGEQPQHF
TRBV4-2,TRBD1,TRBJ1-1,TGTGCCAGCAGCCAAGGGGCGGGACAGGGGGGTTACACTGAAGCTTTCTTT,CASSQGAGQGGYTEAFF
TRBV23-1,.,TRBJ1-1,TGCGCCAGCAGCAGAGGAACGAGGGTGGATCTGAACACTGAAGCTTTCTTT,CASSRGTRVDLNTEAFF
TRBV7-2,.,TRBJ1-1,TGTGCCAGCAGCTTAATGTCAGGCAGGCGGGACACTGAAGCTTTCTTT,CASSLMSGRRDTEAFF
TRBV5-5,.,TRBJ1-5,TGTGCCAGCAGCACCGGACTGGCTTATAGCAATCAGCCCCAGCATTTT,CASSTGLAYSNQPQHF
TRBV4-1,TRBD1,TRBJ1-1,TGCGCCAGCAGCCTATCTAGGGGACAGAAAGACTTTACTGCTGAAGCTTTCTTT,CASSLSRGQKDFTAEAFF
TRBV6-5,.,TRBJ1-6,TGTGCCAGCAGCGACGGGGGAGTCTATAATTCACCCCTCCACTTT,CASSDGGVYNSPLHF
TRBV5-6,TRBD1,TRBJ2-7,TGTGCCAGCAGCCCGGGGGACAGGGTAGAGCAGTACTTC,CASSPGDRVEQYF
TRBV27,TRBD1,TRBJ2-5,TGTGCCAGCAGTTTGGGGATACAGGGGGGTTCGGAGACCCAGTACTTC,CASSLGIQGGSETQYF
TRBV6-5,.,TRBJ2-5,TGTGCCAGCAGCCTACTAGTTGGAGAGACCCAGTACTTC,CASSLLVGETQYF
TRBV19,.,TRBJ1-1,TGTGCCAGTACCCCCCCGGGTTACAACACTGAAGCTTTCTTT,CASTPPGYNTEAFF
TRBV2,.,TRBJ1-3,TGTGCCAGCAGCAAGTCCGACATCAGCTCTGGAAACACCATATATTTT,CASSKSDISSGNTIYF
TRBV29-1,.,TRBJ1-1,TGCAGCGTTGAAGTGGGGCCCATGAACACTGAAGCTTTCTTT,CSVEVGPMNTEAFF
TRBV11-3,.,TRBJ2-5,TGTGCCAGCAGCAATGTTGGAGAAGAGACCCAGTACTTC,CASSNVGEETQYF